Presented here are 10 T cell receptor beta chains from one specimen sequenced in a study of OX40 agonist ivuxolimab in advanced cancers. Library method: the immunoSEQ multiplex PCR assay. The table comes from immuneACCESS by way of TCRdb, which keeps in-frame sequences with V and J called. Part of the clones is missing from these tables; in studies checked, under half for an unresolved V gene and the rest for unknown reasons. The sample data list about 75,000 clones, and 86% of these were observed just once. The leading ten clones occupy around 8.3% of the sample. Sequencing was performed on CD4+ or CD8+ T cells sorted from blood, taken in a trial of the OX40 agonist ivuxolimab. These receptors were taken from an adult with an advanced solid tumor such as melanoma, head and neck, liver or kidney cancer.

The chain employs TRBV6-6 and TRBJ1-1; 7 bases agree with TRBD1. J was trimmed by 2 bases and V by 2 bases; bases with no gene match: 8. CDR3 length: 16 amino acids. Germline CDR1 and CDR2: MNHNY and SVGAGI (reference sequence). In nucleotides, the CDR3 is TGTGCCAGCAGTTACCCCCTTAACAGGGGAAACACTGAAGCTTTCTTT. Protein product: CASSYPLNRGNTEAFF.

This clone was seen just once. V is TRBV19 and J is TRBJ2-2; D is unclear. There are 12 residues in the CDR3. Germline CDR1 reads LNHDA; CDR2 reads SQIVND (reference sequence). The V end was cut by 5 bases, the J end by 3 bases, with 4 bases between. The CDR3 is CASSLYTGELFF. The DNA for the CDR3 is TGTGCCAGTAGTTTATACACCGGGGAGCTGTTTTTT.

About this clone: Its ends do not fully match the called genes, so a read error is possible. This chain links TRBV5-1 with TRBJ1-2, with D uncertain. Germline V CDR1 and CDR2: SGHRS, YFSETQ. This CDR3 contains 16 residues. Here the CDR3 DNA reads TGCGCCAGCAGCTTGGCACGCGATAGAAGCGCCGGGGAAAAAGCCTTC. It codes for CASSLARDRSAGEKAF. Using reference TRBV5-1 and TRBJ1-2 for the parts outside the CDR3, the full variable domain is KAGVTQTPRYLIKTRGQQVTLSCSPISGHRSVSWYQQTPGQGLQFLFEYFSETQRNKGNFPGRFSGRQFSNSRSEMNVSTLELGDSALYLCASSLARDRSAGEKAFGSGTRLTVV.

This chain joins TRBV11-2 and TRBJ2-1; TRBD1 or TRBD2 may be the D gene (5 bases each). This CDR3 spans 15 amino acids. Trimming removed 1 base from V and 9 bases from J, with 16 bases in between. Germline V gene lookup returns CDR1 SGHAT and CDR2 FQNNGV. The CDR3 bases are TGTGCCAGCAGCTTAGGAGGGACCTTCCCCGGTGAGCAGTTCTTC. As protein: CASSLGGTFPGEQFF.

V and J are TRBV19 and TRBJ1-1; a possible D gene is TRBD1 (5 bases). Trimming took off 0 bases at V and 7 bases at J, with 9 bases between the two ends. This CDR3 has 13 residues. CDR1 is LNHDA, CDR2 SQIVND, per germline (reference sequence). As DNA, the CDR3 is TGTGCCAGTAGTATAGATGGGACGGTTGAAGCTTTCTTT. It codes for CASSIDGTVEAFF.

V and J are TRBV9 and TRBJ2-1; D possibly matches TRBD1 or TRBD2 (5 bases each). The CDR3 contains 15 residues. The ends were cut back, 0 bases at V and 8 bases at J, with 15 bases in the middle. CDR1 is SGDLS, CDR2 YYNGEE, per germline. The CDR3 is CASSVGGALRDEQFF. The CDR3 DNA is TGTGCCAGCAGCGTAGGAGGGGCCCTCAGGGATGAGCAGTTCTTC.

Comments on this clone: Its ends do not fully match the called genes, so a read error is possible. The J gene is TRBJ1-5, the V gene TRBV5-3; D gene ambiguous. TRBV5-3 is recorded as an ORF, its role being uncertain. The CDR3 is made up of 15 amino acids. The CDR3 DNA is TGTGCCAGCAGCTTGGCCGGGAGCGGATATCAGCCCCAGCATTTT. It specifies CASSLAGSGYQPQHF.

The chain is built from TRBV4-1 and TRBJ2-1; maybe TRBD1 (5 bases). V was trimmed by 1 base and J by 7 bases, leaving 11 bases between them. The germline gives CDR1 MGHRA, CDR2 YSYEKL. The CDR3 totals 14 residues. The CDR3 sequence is CASSQGVGENEQFF. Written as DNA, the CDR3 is TGCGCCAGCAGCCAAGGAGTAGGGGAAAATGAGCAGTTCTTC.

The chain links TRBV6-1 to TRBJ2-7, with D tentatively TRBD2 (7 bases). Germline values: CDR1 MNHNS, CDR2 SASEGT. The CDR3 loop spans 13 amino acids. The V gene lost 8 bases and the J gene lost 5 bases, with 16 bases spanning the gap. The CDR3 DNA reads TGTGCCAGCGTGTGGGGGGGCAAGGACGAGCAGTACTTC. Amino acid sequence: CASVWGGKDEQYF.

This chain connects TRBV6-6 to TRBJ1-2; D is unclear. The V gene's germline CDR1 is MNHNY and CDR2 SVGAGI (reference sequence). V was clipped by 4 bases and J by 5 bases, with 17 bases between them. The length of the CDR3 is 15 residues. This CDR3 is CASSSPDRSFYGYTF. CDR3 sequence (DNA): TGTGCCAGCAGTTCCCCTGATCGGTCTTTTTATGGCTACACCTTC.